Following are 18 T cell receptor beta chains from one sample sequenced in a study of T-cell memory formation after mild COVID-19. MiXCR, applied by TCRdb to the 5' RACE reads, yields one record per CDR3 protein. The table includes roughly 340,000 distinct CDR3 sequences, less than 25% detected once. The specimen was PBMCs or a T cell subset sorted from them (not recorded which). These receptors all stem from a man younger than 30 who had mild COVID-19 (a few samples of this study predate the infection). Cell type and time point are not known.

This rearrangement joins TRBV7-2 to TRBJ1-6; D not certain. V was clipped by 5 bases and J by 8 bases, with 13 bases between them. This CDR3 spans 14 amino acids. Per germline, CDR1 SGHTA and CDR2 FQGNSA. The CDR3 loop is CASSQTDGYSPLHF. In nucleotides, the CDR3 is TGTGCCAGCAGCCAAACGGACGGATATTCACCCCTCCACTTT.

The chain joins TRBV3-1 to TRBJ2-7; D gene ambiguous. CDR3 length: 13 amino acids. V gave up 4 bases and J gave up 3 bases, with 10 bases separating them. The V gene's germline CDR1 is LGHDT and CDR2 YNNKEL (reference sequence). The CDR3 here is CASSRRNDYEQYF. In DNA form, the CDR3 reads TGTGCCAGCAGCCGACGGAACGACTACGAGCAGTACTTC.

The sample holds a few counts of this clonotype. Here the CDR3 reads CASSLQHRYNEQFF. DNA of the CDR3: TGCGCCAGCAGCCTCCAGCACAGATACAATGAGCAGTTCTTC. The rearrangement links TRBV5-1 to TRBJ2-1; the D is unclear. Germline CDR1 is SGHRS and CDR2 is YFSETQ. CDR3 length equals 14 residues. V dropped 4 bases and J dropped 4 bases, with 12 bases sitting between them. The entire variable domain, with the rest obtained from reference TRBV5-1 and TRBJ2-1, is as follows: KAGVTQTPRYLIKTRGQQVTLSCSPISGHRSVSWYQQTPGQGLQFLFEYFSETQRNKGNFPGRFSGRQFSNSRSEMNVSTLELGDSALYLCASSLQHRYNEQFFGPGTRLTVL.

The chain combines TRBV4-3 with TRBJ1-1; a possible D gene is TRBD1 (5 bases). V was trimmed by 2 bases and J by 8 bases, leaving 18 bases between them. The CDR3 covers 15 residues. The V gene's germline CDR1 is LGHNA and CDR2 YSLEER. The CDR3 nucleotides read TGCGCCAGCAGCCAAATCGGGGCCGTTACCGTGGAAGCTTTCTTT. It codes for CASSQIGAVTVEAFF.

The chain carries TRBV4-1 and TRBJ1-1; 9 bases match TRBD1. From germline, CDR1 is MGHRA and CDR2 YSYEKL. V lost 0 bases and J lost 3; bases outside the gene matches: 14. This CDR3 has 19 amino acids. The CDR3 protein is CASSQDRDRAPRRYTEAFF. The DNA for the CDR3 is TGCGCCAGCAGCCAAGACCGGGACAGGGCCCCCAGGCGTTACACTGAAGCTTTCTTT.

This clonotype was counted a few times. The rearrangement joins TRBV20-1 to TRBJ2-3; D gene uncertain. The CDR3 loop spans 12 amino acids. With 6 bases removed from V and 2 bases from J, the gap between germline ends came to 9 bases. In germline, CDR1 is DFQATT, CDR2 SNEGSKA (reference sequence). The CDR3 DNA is TGCAGTGCCCCTGATCACACAGATACGCAGTATTTT. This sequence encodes CSAPDHTDTQYF.

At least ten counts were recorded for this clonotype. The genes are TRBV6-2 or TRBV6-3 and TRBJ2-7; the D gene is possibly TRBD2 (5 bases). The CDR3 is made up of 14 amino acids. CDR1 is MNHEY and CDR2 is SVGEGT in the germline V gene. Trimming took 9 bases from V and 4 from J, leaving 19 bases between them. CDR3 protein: CASGGSGPNYEQYV. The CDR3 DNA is TGTGCCAGTGGAGGATCCGGGCCAAATTACGAGCAGTACGTC.

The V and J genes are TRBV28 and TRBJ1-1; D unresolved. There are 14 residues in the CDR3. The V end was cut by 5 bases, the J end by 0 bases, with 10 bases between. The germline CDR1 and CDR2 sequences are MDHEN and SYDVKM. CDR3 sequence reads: CASSGRQLNTEAFF. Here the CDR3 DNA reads TGTGCCAGCAGTGGGAGGCAGTTGAACACTGAAGCTTTCTTT.

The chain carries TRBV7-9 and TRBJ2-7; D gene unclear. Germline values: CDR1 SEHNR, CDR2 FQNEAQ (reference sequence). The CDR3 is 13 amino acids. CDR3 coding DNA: TGTGCAACCGGGCCCCAATCTTCCTACGAGCAGTACTTC. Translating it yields CATGPQSSYEQYF.

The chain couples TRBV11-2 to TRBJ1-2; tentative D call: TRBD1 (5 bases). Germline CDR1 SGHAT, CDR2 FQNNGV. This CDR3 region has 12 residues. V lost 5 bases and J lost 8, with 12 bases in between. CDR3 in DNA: TGTGCCAGCAGCCAGGACACGTGGGGCTACACCTTC. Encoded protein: CASSQDTWGYTF.

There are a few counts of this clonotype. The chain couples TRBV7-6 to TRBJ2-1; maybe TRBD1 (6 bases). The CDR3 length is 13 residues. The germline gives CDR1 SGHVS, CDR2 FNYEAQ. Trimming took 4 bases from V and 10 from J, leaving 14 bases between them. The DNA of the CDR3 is TGTGCCAGCAGCTCATCAGGGGCTCGAGAGCAGTTCTTC. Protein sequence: CASSSSGAREQFF.

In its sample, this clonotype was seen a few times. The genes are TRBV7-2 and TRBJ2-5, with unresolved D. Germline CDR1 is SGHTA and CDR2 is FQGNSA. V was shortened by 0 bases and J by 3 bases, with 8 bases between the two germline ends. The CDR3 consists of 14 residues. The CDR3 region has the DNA TGTGCCAGCAGCTTAGCACCCAGTAAAGAGACCCAGTACTTC. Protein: CASSLAPSKETQYF.

The CDR3 DNA reads TGTGCCGGCGGAGGGGCTAACTATGGCTACACCTTC. It specifies CAGGGANYGYTF. The gene calls are TRBV10-3 and TRBJ1-2; D may be TRBD1 (5 bases). CDR3 length: 12 amino acids. V lost 11 bases and J lost 0, with 10 bases in between. CDR1 is ENHRY, CDR2 SYGVKD, per germline.

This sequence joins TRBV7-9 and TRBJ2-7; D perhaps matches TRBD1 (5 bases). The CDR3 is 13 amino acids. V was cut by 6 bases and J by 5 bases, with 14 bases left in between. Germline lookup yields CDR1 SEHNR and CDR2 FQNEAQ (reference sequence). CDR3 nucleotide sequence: TGTGCCAGCAGAACCTCAGGGAAGAACGAGCAGTACTTC. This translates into CASRTSGKNEQYF.

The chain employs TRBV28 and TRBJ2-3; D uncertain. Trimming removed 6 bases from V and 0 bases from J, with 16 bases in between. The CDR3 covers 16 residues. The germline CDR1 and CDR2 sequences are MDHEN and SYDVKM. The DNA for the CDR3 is TGTGCCAGCAGGTTCCCCCCCCCGGACAGCACAGATACGCAGTATTTT. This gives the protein CASRFPPPDSTDTQYF.

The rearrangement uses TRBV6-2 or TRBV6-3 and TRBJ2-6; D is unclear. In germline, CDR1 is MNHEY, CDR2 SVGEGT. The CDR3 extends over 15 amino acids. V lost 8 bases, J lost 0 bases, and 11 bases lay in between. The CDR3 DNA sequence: TGTGCCAGCGCAGGCGGCGGCTCTGGGGCCAACGTCCTGACTTTC. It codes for CASAGGGSGANVLTF.

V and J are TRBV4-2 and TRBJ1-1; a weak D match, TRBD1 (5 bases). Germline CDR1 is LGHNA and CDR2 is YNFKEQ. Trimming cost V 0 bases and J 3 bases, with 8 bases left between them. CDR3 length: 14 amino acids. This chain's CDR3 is CASSQDTGYTEAFF. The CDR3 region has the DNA TGTGCCAGCAGCCAAGATACAGGTTACACTGAAGCTTTCTTT.

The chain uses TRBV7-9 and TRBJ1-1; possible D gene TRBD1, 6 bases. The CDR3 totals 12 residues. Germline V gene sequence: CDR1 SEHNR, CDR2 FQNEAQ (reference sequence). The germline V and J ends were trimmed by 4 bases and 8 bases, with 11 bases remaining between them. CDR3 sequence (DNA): TGTGCCAGCAGCTACGACAGGACGGAAGCTTTCTTT. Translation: CASSYDRTEAFF.